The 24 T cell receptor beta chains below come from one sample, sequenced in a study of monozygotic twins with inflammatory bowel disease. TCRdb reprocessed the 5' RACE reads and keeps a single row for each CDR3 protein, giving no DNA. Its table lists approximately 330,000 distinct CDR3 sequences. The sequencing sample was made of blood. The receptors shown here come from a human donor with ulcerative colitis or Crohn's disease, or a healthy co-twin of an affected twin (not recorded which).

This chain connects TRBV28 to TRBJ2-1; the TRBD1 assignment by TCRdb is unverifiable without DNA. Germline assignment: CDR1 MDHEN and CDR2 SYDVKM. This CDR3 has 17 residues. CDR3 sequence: CASSLRGKWPGFGEQFF.

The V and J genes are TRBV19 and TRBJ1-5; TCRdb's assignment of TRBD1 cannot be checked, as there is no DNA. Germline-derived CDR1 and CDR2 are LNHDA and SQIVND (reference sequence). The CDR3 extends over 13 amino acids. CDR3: CASSIDLRGSLHF.

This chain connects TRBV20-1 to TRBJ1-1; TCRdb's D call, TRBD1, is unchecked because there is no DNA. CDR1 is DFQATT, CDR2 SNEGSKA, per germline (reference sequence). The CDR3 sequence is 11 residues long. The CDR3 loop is CSARSDREAFF.

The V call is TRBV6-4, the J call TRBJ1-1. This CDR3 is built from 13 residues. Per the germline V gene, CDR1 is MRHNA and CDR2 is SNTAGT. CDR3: CASSIYLGTEAFF.

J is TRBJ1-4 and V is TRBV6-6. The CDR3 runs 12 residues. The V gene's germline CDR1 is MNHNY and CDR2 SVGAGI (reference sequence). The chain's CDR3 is CASSYSAEKLFF.

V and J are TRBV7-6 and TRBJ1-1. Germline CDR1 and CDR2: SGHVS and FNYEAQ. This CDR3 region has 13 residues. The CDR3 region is CASSLRLGTEAFF.

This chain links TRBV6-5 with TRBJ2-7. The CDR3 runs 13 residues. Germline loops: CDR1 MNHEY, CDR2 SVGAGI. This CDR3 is CASTAAFGYEQYF.

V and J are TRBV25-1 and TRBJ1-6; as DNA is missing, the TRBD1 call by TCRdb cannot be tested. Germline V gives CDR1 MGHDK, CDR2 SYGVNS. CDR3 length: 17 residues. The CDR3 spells CASSEFSMTGMVSPLHF.

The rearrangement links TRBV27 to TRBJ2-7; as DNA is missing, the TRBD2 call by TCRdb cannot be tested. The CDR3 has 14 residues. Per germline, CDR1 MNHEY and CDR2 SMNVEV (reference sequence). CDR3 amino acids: CASSLAGFPYEQYF.

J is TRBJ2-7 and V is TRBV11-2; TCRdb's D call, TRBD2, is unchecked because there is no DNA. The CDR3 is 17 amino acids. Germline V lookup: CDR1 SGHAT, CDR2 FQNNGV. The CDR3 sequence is CASSLVFSGTVTYEQYF.

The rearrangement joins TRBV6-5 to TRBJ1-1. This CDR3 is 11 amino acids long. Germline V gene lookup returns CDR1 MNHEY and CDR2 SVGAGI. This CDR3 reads CASSTNTESFF.

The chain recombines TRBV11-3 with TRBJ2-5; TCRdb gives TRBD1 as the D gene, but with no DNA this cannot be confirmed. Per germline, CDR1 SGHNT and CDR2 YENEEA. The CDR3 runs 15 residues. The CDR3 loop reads CASSYGTGRQETQYF.

The CDR3 sequence is CASSSAGITYEQYF. The V and J genes are TRBV7-9 and TRBJ2-7; lacking DNA, the TRBD2 call made by TCRdb goes unchecked. Germline-derived CDR1 and CDR2 are SEHNR and FQNEAQ (reference sequence). The CDR3 extends over 14 amino acids.

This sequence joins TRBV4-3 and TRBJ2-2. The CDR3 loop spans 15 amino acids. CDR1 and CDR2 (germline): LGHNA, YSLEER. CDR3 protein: CASSQETQATGELFF.

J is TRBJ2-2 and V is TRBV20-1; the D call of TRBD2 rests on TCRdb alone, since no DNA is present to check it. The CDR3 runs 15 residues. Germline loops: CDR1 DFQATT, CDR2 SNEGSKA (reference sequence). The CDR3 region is CSARLGGPLTGELFF.

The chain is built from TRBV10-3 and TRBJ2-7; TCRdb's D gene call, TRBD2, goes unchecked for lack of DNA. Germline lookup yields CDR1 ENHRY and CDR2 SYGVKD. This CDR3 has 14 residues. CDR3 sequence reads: CAISGLAGAYEQYF.

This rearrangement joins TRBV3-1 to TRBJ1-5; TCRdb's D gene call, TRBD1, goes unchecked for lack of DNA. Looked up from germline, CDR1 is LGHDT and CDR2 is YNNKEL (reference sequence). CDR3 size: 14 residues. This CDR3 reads CASSRTGVDQPQHF.

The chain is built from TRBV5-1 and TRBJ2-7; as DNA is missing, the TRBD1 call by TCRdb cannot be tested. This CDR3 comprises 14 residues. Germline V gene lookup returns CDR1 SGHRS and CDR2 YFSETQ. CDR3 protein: CASRSDSLSGEQYF.

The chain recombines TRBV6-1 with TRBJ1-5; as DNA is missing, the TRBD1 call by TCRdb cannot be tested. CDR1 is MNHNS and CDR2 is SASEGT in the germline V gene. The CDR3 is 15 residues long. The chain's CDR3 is CASRPRGSSNQPQHF.

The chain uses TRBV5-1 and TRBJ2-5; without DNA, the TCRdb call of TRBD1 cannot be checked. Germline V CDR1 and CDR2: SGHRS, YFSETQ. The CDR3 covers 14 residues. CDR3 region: CATSLRQLQETQYF.

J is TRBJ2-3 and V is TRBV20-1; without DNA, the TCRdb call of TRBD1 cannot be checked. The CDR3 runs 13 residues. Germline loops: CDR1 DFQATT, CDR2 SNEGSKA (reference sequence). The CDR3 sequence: CSASPPGADTQYF.

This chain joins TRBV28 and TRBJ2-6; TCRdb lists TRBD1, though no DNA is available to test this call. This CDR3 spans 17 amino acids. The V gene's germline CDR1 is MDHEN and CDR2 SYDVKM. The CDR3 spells CATVGAASSSGANVLTF.

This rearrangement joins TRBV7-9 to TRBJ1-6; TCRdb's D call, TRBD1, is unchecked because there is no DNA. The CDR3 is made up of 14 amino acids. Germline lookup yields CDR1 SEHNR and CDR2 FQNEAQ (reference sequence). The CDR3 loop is CASKSDRDGSPLHF.

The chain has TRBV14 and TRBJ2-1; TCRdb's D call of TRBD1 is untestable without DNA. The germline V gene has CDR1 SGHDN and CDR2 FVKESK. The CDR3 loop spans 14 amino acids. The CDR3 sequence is CASSQATGGLGQFF.